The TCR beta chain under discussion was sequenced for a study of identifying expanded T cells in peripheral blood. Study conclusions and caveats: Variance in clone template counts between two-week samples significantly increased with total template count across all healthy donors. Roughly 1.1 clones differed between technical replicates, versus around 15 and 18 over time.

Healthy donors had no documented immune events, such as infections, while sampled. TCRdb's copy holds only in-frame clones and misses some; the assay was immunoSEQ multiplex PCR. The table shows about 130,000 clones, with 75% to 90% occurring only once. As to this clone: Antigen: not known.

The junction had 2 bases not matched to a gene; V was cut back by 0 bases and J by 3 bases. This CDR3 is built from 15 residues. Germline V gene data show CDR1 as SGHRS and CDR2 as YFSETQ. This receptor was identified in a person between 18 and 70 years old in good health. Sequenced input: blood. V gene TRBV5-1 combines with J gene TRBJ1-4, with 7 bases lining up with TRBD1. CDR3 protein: CASSLVGTANEKLFF. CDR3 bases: TGCGCCAGCAGCTTGGTTGGGACAGCTAATGAAAAACTGTTTTTT.